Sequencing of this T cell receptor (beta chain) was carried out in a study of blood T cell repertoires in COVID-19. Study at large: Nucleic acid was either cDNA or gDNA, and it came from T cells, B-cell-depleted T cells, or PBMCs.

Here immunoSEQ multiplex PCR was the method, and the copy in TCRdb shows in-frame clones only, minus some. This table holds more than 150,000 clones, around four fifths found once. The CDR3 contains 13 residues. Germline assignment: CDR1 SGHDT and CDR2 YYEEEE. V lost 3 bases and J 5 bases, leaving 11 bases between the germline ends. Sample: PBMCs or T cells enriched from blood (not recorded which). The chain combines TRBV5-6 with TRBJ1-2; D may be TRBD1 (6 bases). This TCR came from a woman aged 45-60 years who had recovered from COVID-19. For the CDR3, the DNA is TGTGCCAGCAGCTCTGACAGGAGTTATGGCTACACCTTC. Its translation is CASSSDRSYGYTF. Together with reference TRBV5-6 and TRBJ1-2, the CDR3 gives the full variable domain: DAGVTQSPTHLIKTRGQQVTLRCSPKSGHDTVSWYQQALGQGPQFIFQYYEEEERQRGNFPDRFSGHQFPNYSSELNVNALLLGDSALYLCASSSDRSYGYTFGSGTRLTVV.